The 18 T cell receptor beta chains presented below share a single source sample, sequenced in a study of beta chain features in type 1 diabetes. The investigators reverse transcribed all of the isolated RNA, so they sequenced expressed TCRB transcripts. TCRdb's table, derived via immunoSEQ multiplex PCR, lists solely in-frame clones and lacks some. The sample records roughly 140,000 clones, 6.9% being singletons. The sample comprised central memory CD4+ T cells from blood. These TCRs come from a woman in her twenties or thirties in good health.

For the CDR3, the DNA is TGTGCCTGGAGGGTCAGGAGCGGGAGGGGGAGCTCCTACAATGAGCAGTTCTTC. It codes for CAWRVRSGRGSSYNEQFF. The chain has TRBV30 and TRBJ2-1; 10 bases are a match to TRBD2. The CDR3 length is 18 residues. Germline lookup yields CDR1 GTSNPN and CDR2 SVGIG (reference sequence). V was pared by 3 bases and J by 0 bases, with 11 bases of the junction left unmatched.

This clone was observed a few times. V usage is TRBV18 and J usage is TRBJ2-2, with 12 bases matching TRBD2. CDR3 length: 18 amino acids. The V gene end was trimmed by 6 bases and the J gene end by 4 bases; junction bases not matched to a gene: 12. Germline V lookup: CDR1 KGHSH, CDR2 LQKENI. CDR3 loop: CASSLERLAGAVTGELFF. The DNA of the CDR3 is TGTGCCAGCTCTCTAGAAAGACTAGCGGGAGCGGTCACCGGGGAGCTGTTTTTT. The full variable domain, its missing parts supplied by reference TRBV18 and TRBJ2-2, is NAGVMQNPRHLVRRRGQEARLRCSPMKGHSHVYWYRQLPEEGLKFMVYLQKENIIDESGMPKERFSAEFPKEGPSILRIQQVVRGDSAAYFCASSLERLAGAVTGELFFGEGSRLTVL.

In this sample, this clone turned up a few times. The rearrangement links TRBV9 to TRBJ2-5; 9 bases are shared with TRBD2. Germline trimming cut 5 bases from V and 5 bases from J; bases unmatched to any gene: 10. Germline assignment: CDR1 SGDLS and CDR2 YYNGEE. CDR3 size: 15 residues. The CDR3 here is CASRKGASGGETQYF. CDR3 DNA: TGTGCCAGCAGGAAGGGGGCGAGCGGGGGGGAGACCCAGTACTTC.

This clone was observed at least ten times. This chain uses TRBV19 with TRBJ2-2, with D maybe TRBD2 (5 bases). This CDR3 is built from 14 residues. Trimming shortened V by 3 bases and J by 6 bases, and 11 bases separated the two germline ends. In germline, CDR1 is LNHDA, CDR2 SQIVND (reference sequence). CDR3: CASSMGRGSGELFF. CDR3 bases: TGTGCCAGTAGTATGGGGAGAGGATCCGGGGAGCTGTTTTTT.

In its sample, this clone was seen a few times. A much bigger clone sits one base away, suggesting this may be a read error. CDR3 DNA sequence: TGTGCCACCAGCGCCGGGACAGGGGACTACGAGCAGTACTTC. It translates to CATSAGTGDYEQYF. V is TRBV15 and J is TRBJ2-5; TRBD1 agrees at 10 bases. The DNA end is more similar to TRBJ2-7, so the J call may be wrong. The CDR3 consists of 14 residues. The germline V gene encodes CDR1 LNHNV and CDR2 YYDKDF (reference sequence).

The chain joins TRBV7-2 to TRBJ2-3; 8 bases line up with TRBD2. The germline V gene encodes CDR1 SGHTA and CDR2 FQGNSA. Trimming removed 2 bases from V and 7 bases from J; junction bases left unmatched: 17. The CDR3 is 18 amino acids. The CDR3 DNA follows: TGTGCCAGCAGCTTATCCCACCTGCACGCGGGGGGAAGGTATACGCAGTATTTT. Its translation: CASSLSHLHAGGRYTQYF.

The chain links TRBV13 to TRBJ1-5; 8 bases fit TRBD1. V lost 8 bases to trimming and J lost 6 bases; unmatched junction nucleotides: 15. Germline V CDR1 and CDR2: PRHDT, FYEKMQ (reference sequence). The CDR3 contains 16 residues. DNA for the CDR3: TGTGCCAGCCCTCACTCCCGGCCCACAGGGGGTCAGCCCCAGCATTTT. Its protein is CASPHSRPTGGQPQHF.

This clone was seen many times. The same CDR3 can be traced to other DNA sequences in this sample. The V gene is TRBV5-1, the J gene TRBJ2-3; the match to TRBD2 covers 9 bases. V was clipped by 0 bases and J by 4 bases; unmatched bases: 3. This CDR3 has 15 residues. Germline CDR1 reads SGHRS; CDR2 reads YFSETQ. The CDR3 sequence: CASSLDSGRSDTQYF. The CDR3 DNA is TGCGCCAGCAGCTTGGATAGCGGGAGATCAGATACGCAGTATTTT.

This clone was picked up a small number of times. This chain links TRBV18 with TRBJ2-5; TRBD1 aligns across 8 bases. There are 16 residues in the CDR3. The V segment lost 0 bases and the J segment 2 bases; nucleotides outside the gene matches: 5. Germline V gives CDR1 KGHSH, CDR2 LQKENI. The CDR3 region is CASSPPATGVQETQYF. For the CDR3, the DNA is TGTGCCAGCTCACCACCCGCGACAGGGGTGCAAGAGACCCAGTACTTC.

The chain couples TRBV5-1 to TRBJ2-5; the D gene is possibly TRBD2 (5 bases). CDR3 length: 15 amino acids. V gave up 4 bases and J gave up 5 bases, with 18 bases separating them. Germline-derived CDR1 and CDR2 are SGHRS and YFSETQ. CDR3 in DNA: TGCGCCAGCAGCCCGGAGGCTAGAGTACAGGAGACCCAGTACTTC. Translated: CASSPEARVQETQYF. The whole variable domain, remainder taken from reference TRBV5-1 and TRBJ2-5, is KAGVTQTPRYLIKTRGQQVTLSCSPISGHRSVSWYQQTPGQGLQFLFEYFSETQRNKGNFPGRFSGRQFSNSRSEMNVSTLELGDSALYLCASSPEARVQETQYFGPGTRLLVL.

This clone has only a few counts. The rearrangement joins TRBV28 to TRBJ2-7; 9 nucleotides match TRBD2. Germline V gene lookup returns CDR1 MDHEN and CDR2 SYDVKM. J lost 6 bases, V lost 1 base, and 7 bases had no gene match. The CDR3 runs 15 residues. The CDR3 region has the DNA TGTGCCAGCAGTTTATCAGGCGGGAGGGTGGGCGAGCAGTACTTC. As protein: CASSLSGGRVGEQYF.

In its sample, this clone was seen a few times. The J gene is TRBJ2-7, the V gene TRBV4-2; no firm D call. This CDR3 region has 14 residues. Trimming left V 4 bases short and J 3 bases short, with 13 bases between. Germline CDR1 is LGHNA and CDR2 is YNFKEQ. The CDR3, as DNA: TGTGCCAGCAGCCCCGCGGTCACTAACTACGAGCAGTACTTC. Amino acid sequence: CASSPAVTNYEQYF.

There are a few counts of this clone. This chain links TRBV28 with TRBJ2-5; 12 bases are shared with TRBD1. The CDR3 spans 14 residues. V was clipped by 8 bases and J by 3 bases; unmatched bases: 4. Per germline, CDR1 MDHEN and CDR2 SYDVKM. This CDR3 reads CASQGTGGKETQYF. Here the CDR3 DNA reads TGTGCCAGCCAGGGGACAGGGGGCAAAGAGACCCAGTACTTC.

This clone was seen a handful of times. CDR3 residues: CASSEYGQGIGANYGYTF. The CDR3 nucleotides are TGTGCCAGCAGTGAATACGGACAGGGCATAGGGGCAAACTATGGCTACACCTTC. The chain joins TRBV25-1 to TRBJ1-2; 8 nucleotides line up with TRBD1. The V segment lost 0 bases and the J segment 2 bases; nucleotides outside the gene matches: 11. The CDR3 spans 18 residues. The germline V gene encodes CDR1 MGHDK and CDR2 SYGVNS.

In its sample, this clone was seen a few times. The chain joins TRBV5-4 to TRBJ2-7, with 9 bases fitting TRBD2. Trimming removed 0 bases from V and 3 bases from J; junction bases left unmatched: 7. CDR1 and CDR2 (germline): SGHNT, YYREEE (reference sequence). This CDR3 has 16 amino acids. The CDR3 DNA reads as TGTGCCAGCAGCTTGGAAGGTAGCGGGAGCGGCTACGAGCAGTACTTC. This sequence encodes CASSLEGSGSGYEQYF.

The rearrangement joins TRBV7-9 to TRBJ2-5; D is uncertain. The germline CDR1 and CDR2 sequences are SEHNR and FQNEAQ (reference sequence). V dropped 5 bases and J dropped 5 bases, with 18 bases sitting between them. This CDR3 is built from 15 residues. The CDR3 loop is CASSQDDDSPETQYF. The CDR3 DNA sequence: TGTGCCAGCAGCCAAGATGACGACTCCCCGGAGACCCAGTACTTC.

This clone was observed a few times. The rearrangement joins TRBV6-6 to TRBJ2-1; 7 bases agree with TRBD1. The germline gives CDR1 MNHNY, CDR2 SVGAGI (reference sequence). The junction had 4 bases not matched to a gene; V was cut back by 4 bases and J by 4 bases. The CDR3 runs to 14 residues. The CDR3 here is CASSFGTAYNEQFF. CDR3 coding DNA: TGTGCCAGCAGTTTCGGGACAGCTTACAATGAGCAGTTCTTC.

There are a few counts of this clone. CDR3 residues: CASSADRANYGYTF. The CDR3 bases are TGTGCCAGCAGTGCCGACAGGGCGAACTATGGCTACACCTTC. The rearrangement joins TRBV6-1 to TRBJ1-2, with TRBD1 matching 7 bases. The ends lost 4 bases at V and 2 bases at J; junction bases unmatched: 4. Looked up from germline, CDR1 is MNHNS and CDR2 is SASEGT. The CDR3 sequence is 14 residues long.